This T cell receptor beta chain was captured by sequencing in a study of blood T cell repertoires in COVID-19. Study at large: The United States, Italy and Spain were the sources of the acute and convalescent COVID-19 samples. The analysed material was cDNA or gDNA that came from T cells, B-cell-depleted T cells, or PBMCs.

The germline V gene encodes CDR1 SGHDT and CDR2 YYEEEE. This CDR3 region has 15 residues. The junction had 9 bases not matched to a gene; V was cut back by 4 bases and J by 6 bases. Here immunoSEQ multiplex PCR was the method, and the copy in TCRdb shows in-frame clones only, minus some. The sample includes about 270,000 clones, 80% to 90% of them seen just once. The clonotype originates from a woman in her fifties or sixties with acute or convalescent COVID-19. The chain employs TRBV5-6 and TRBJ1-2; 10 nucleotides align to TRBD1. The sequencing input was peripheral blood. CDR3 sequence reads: CASSPPGTGEDGYTF. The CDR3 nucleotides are TGTGCCAGCAGCCCCCCAGGGACAGGGGAAGATGGCTACACCTTC.